This record covers a single T cell receptor (beta chain). The sample originates from a study of CD8 T cells in Susac syndrome. RNA amounts of about 0.45 to 1 ug underwent reverse transcription with random hexamers. TCR beta CDR3 was amplified by immunoSEQ covering 54 Vbeta and 13 Jbeta. In TCRdb, the immunoSEQ multiplex PCR reads were re-called with MiXCR into one record per CDR3 protein. The profile covers 150,000 to 200,000 distinct CDR3 sequences, with around 96% appearing a single time and approximately 0.093% taken by the ten largest. CDR3 length equals 15 residues. From germline, CDR1 is SGHAT and CDR2 FQNNGV. The ends lost 5 bases at V and 8 bases at J; junction bases unmatched: 10.

The origin of this receptor is a human donor with multiple sclerosis. Sequencing was carried out using CD4+ T cells from PBMCs. V usage is TRBV11-2 and J usage is TRBJ2-4; TRBD1 matches at 9 bases. For the CDR3, the DNA is TGTGCCAGCAGCACCACAGGGGGCGCCGGGGACATTCAGTACTTC. This sequence encodes CASSTTGGAGDIQYF.